Following are 24 T cell receptor beta chains from one sample sequenced in a study of blood T cells in healthy people across ages. A J-beta primer mix and a sample-barcoded 5' primer were used in a second PCR of roughly 6 to 11 cycles. TCRdb re-derived calls from the 5' RACE reads in MiXCR, one entry per CDR3 protein. Altogether about 670,000 distinct CDR3 sequences are present, 52% being singletons, with the ten largest covering roughly 13%. The sequenced sample was blood. These receptor sequences come from an elderly woman in good health.

This clonotype was recorded many times. This rearrangement joins TRBV7-2 to TRBJ2-7, with 11 bases aligning to TRBD2. Germline CDR1 and CDR2: SGHTA and FQGNSA. The trim removed 4 bases at V and 4 bases at J, leaving 3 bases unmatched. CDR3 length equals 14 residues. The CDR3 is CASSWGTSGYEQYF. CDR3 nucleotides: TGTGCCAGCAGCTGGGGGACTAGCGGTTACGAGCAGTACTTC.

As concerns this clonotype: The junction departs from the called germline gene at one end, perhaps through a read error. The chain uses TRBV7-7 and TRBJ2-2; D gene uncertain. From germline, CDR1 is SSHAT and CDR2 FNYEAQ (reference sequence). The CDR3 loop spans 16 amino acids. The CDR3 is CASSLESGTNTGELFF. As DNA, the CDR3 is TGTGCTAGCAGCTTAGAATCGGGCACCAACACCGGGGAGCTGTTTTTT.

In this sample, this clonotype turned up a few times. CDR3 amino acids: CASNRAPLTKLFF. CDR3 in DNA: TGTGCCAGCAACCGGGCCCCATTGACAAAACTGTTTTTT. The V gene is TRBV2, the J gene TRBJ1-4; D not certain. Germline CDR1 SNHLY, CDR2 FYNNEI. The CDR3 totals 13 residues. Trimming stripped 7 bases from V and 10 bases from J, with 16 bases between.

In the case of this clonotype: A much bigger clone sits one base away, suggesting this may be a read error. The V call is TRBV29-1, the J call TRBJ2-1; D is perhaps TRBD1 or TRBD2 (5 bases each). Near its end, the DNA agrees better with TRBJ2-7, so the J call may be wrong. Per the germline V gene, CDR1 is SQVTM and CDR2 is ANQGSEA. The CDR3 loop spans 14 amino acids. The DNA for the CDR3 is TGCAGCGTTGAAAAGGGGACCTTCTACAATGAGCAGTACTTC. Amino acids: CSVEKGTFYNEQYF.

This clonotype has a handful of counts. V is TRBV5-1 and J is TRBJ2-4, with 8 nucleotides matching TRBD2. The CDR3 covers 16 residues. Per germline, CDR1 SGHRS and CDR2 YFSETQ. The trim removed 0 bases at V and 13 bases at J, leaving 15 bases unmatched. The CDR3 region is CASSLGSGSGENEQYF. The CDR3 DNA sequence: TGCGCCAGCAGCTTGGGAAGCGGGAGTGGAGAGAATGAGCAGTACTTC.

The rearrangement uses TRBV20-1 and TRBJ2-5; possible D gene TRBD1, 5 bases. The J call may be mistaken, given a closer DNA end match to TRBJ2-7. The germline V gene has CDR1 DFQATT and CDR2 SNEGSKA (reference sequence). This CDR3 has 12 residues. CDR3 in amino acids: CSAPTRGYEQYF. CDR3 coding DNA: TGCAGTGCTCCTACAAGGGGTTACGAGCAGTACTTC.

The V and J genes are TRBV20-1 and TRBJ1-1; TRBD1 matches 8 bases. The CDR3 sequence is 15 residues long. CDR1 and CDR2 (germline): DFQATT, SNEGSKA (reference sequence). V was clipped by 1 base and J by 2 bases; unmatched bases: 6. CDR3 sequence: CSARGQGHPNTEAFF. CDR3 bases: TGCAGTGCTAGAGGACAGGGGCACCCAAACACTGAAGCTTTCTTT.

The chain links TRBV20-1 to TRBJ2-5, with 11 positions matching TRBD2. The last part of the DNA fits TRBJ2-7 better; the J call may be wrong. CDR1 and CDR2 from the germline V gene are DFQATT and SNEGSKA (reference sequence). The CDR3 is 15 amino acids. The DNA of the CDR3 is TGCAGTGCTGCCCTCACCGGGACTAGCGGATACGAGCAGTACTTC. Protein: CSAALTGTSGYEQYF.

CDR3 loop: CASSAAGTGRLDTQYF. DNA of the CDR3: TGTGCCAGCAGCGCCGCCGGGACAGGGCGTTTAGATACGCAGTATTTT. The chain employs TRBV5-5 and TRBJ2-3; 9 nucleotides align to TRBD1. The CDR3 has 16 amino acids. Losses at the gene ends were 4 bases for V and 5 bases for J; bases not matched to a gene: 11. Per the germline V gene, CDR1 is SGHKS and CDR2 is YYEKEE (reference sequence).

The genes are TRBV7-9 and TRBJ2-3; a weak D match, TRBD1 (6 bases). Germline CDR1 SEHNR, CDR2 FQNEAQ (reference sequence). This CDR3 has 13 residues. V was trimmed by 4 bases and J by 3 bases, leaving 8 bases between them. In nucleotides, the CDR3 is TGTGCCAGCAGCTACAGGGATACAGATACGCAGTATTTT. This translates into CASSYRDTDTQYF.

The chain is built from TRBV3-1 and TRBJ1-2; unclear D gene. The CDR3 is 13 residues long. V lost 4 bases and J lost 5, with 11 bases in between. CDR1 is LGHDT, CDR2 YNNKEL, per germline (reference sequence). In DNA form, the CDR3 reads TGTGCCAGCAGCCCCTTACTGGGTTATGGCTACACCTTC. Its protein is CASSPLLGYGYTF.

The chain has TRBV5-6 and TRBJ2-4; either TRBD1 or TRBD2 may fit D (6 bases each). Germline CDR1 is SGHDT and CDR2 is YYEEEE. V lost 6 bases, J lost 8 bases, and 18 bases lay in between. The CDR3 consists of 14 residues. Here the CDR3 reads CASISTGASDIQYF. Here the CDR3 DNA reads TGTGCCAGCATCAGTACGGGGGCTTCGGACATTCAGTACTTC.

This chain links TRBV20-1 with TRBJ2-7; 11 nucleotides line up with TRBD2. Germline assignment: CDR1 DFQATT and CDR2 SNEGSKA (reference sequence). V shed 3 bases and J 7 bases; nucleotides not matched to a gene: 14. The CDR3 covers 16 residues. The CDR3 coding sequence is TGCAGTGCTAGTGATTTCAAACTAGCGGGAGCGGGAGAGCAGTACTTC. Translated, it gives CSASDFKLAGAGEQYF.

This clonotype is a singleton in its sample. This may stem from a read error, because a much larger clone lies one nucleotide away. The CDR3 reads CAWKYEDGKYGYTF. The CDR3 nucleotides read TGTGCCTGGAAGTACGAAGACGGCAAATATGGCTACACCTTC. The rearrangement joins TRBV30 to TRBJ1-2; D remains unclear. Trimming stripped 4 bases from V and 5 bases from J, with 17 bases between. Germline V gene sequence: CDR1 GTSNPN, CDR2 SVGIG (reference sequence). The length of the CDR3 is 14 residues.

This clonotype was found a few times. This clone may be a read error of a much larger clone one base away. This sequence joins TRBV7-2 and TRBJ2-5, with TRBD1 as a possible D gene (6 bases). The CDR3 has 12 amino acids. Germline lookup yields CDR1 SGHTA and CDR2 FQGNSA. CDR3 residues: CASGLGIGTKYF. CDR3 nucleotides: TGTGCCAGCGGCTTAGGAATAGGGACAAAGTACTTC.

The gene calls are TRBV4-1 and TRBJ1-1; 8 bases align to TRBD1. CDR3 length: 15 residues. V dropped 0 bases and J dropped 5; count of bases not matched to a gene: 5. Germline V gives CDR1 MGHRA, CDR2 YSYEKL. CDR3 bases: TGCGCCAGCAGCCAAGATCTAACAGGGGGGACTGAAGCTTTCTTT. It codes for CASSQDLTGGTEAFF.

The V and J genes are TRBV10-3 and TRBJ2-7, with 9 bases that match TRBD1. CDR1 and CDR2 from the germline V gene are ENHRY and SYGVKD. With 0 bases clipped from V and 4 bases from J, the junction kept 7 bases outside the gene matches. This CDR3 contains 16 residues. The CDR3 DNA reads TGTGCCATCAGTGAGTCGGGGACAGGGCCGTTGTACGAGCAGTACTTC. Translating it yields CAISESGTGPLYEQYF.

The chain has TRBV11-2 and TRBJ2-3; D unclear. The CDR3 contains 14 residues. V was trimmed by 10 bases and J by 2 bases, leaving 16 bases between them. The germline V gene encodes CDR1 SGHAT and CDR2 FQNNGV. The DNA for the CDR3 is TGTGCCATCCGTGCCGGACCGAACACAGATACGCAGTATTTT. Amino acid sequence: CAIRAGPNTDTQYF. Full variable domain (outside the CDR3, taken from reference TRBV11-2 and TRBJ2-3): EAGVAQSPRYKIIEKRQSVAFWCNPISGHATLYWYQQILGQGPKLLIQFQNNGVVDDSQLPKDRFSAERLKGVDSTLKIQPAKLEDSAVYLCAIRAGPNTDTQYFGPGTRLTVL.

This clonotype has more than one count but fewer than ten. The gene calls are TRBV20-1 and TRBJ2-5; possibly TRBD1 for D (5 bases). Trimming took 0 bases from V and 1 from J, leaving 9 bases between them. Germline V gene sequence: CDR1 DFQATT, CDR2 SNEGSKA (reference sequence). This CDR3 spans 14 amino acids. The CDR3: CSARDTTVQETQYF. Here the CDR3 DNA reads TGCAGTGCTAGAGACACGACAGTCCAAGAGACCCAGTACTTC.

This clonotype was seen once. This sequence joins TRBV12-3 or TRBV12-4 and TRBJ2-7, with 7 bases aligning to TRBD2. The CDR3 runs to 11 residues. The V and J ends lost 6 bases and 7 bases, in that order; junction bases with no gene match: 3. CDR3 loop: CASSGLDEQYF. The CDR3, as DNA: TGTGCCAGCAGCGGACTAGATGAGCAGTACTTC.

In its sample, this clonotype was seen a few times. J is TRBJ2-3 and V is TRBV20-1; 10 nucleotides match TRBD1. Per germline, CDR1 DFQATT and CDR2 SNEGSKA (reference sequence). The CDR3 extends over 15 amino acids. The J segment lost 4 bases and the V segment lost 3 bases, leaving 7 bases of the junction unmatched. The CDR3 protein is CSASSRDRGSDTQYF. CDR3 coding DNA: TGCAGTGCTAGTTCTCGGGACAGGGGCTCAGATACGCAGTATTTT.

This clonotype appeared many times. One end of the junction fails to match germline, which may point to a read error. The rearrangement links TRBV7-7 to TRBJ2-5; D could derive from TRBD1 or TRBD2 (5 bases each). Looked up from germline, CDR1 is SSHAT and CDR2 is FNYEAQ (reference sequence). The CDR3 runs to 14 residues. The CDR3 DNA is TGTGCTAGCAGCCAAGGGACGGTCCAAGAGACCCAGTACTTC. Protein product: CASSQGTVQETQYF.

V is TRBV7-9 and J is TRBJ1-2; no definite D call. Germline V lookup: CDR1 SEHNR, CDR2 FQNEAQ (reference sequence). The CDR3 runs to 13 residues. The V and J ends lost 2 bases and 8 bases respectively, with 12 bases between them. CDR3 protein: CASSLYGERGYTF. The CDR3 region has the DNA TGTGCCAGCAGCTTATACGGGGAACGCGGCTACACCTTC.

The rearrangement joins TRBV6-6 to TRBJ2-7, with a tentative D call TRBD2 (5 bases). CDR1 is MNHNY, CDR2 SVGAGI, per germline (reference sequence). Between the trimmed V and J ends, which lost 2 bases and 1 base, there was a span of 6 bases. CDR3 length: 13 amino acids. The CDR3 spells CASSYRESYEQYF. CDR3 coding DNA: TGTGCCAGCAGTTACCGGGAATCCTACGAGCAGTACTTC.